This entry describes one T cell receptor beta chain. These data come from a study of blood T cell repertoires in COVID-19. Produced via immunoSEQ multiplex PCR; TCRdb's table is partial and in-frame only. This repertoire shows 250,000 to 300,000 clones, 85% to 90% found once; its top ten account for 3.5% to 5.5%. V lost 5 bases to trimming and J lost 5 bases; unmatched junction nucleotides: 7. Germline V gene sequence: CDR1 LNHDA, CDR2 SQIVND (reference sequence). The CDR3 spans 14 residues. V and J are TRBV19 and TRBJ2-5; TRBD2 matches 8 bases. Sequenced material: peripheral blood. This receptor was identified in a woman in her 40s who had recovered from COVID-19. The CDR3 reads CASSPAGGLETQYF. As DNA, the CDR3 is TGTGCCAGTAGTCCGGCGGGAGGATTGGAGACCCAGTACTTC. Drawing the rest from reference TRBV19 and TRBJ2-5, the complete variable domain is DGGITQSPKYLFRKEGQNVTLSCEQNLNHDAMYWYRQDPGQGLRLIYYSQIVNDFQKGDIAEGYSVSREKKESFPLTVTSAQKNPTAFYLCASSPAGGLETQYFGPGTRLLVL.